These 26 T cell receptor beta chains came from one sample sequenced in a study of blood T cell repertoires in COVID-19. The repertoire was sequenced with immunoSEQ multiplex PCR; TCRdb's copy has only in-frame clones and lacks some. This sample has around 200,000 clones, with 75% to 90% found just once. Source material: PBMCs or T cells enriched from blood (not recorded which). Every receptor here comes from a woman in her twenties or thirties who had been exposed to COVID-19.

The rearrangement links TRBV2 to TRBJ2-4; TRBD1 matches 11 bases. This CDR3 is 17 amino acids long. Trimming cost V 8 bases and J 0 bases; bases outside gene matches: 9. Germline V gene lookup returns CDR1 SNHLY and CDR2 FYNNEI. CDR3: CASGVPGQGEAKNIQYF. CDR3 DNA sequence: TGTGCCAGCGGAGTCCCGGGACAGGGGGAAGCCAAAAACATTCAGTACTTC.

The chain carries TRBV5-4 and TRBJ2-5, with 16 bases fitting TRBD2. Per germline, CDR1 SGHNT and CDR2 YYREEE (reference sequence). The CDR3 is 16 residues long. The V gene end was trimmed by 3 bases and the J gene end by 13 bases; junction bases not matched to a gene: 12. CDR3 coding DNA: TGTGCCAGCAGCTGGGGACTAGCGGGGGGGCATCCAACGGCGTACTTC. This codes for CASSWGLAGGHPTAYF. Full variable domain (remainder filled in from reference TRBV5-4 and TRBJ2-5): ETGVTQSPTHLIKTRGQQVTLRCSSQSGHNTVSWYQQALGQGPQFIFQYYREEENGRGNFPPRFSGLQFPNYSSELNVNALELDDSALYLCASSWGLAGGHPTAYFGPGTRLLVL.

This chain connects TRBV19 to TRBJ1-5, with a weak D call TRBD1 (5 bases). The CDR3 has 17 amino acids. V was shortened by 6 bases and J by 6 bases, with 24 bases between the two germline ends. Germline CDR1 reads LNHDA; CDR2 reads SQIVND (reference sequence). The CDR3, as DNA: TGTGCCAGTAGACAACTCTTCAGGGCATCGGAGCGTCAGCCCCAGCATTTT. Its translation is CASRQLFRASERQPQHF.

The chain has TRBV24-1 and TRBJ2-2; 7 bases line up with TRBD1. CDR1 KGHDR and CDR2 SFDVKD come from the germline V gene. With V trimmed by 7 bases and J by 6 bases, 13 bases remained unmatched. CDR3 size: 16 residues. CDR3 in amino acids: CATSGPKGAHAGELFF. The CDR3 DNA reads TGTGCCACCAGCGGACCCAAGGGGGCGCATGCCGGGGAGCTGTTTTTT.

The V call is TRBV20-1, the J call TRBJ2-7, with 13 bases fitting TRBD2. The CDR3 sequence is 15 residues long. Germline lookup yields CDR1 DFQATT and CDR2 SNEGSKA (reference sequence). The trim removed 4 bases at V and 4 bases at J, leaving 7 bases unmatched. CDR3 coding DNA: TGCAGTGCTATTGAACCGGGACTAGCGGGGTACGAGCAGTACTTC. It yields the protein CSAIEPGLAGYEQYF.

The V call is TRBV24-1, the J call TRBJ2-2; no clear D. This CDR3 has 16 amino acids. Germline V gives CDR1 KGHDR, CDR2 SFDVKD. V dropped 3 bases and J dropped 3 bases, with 13 bases sitting between them. CDR3 protein: CATSDPTVYDTGELFF. The CDR3 DNA is TGTGCCACCAGTGATCCGACTGTTTATGACACCGGGGAGCTGTTTTTT.

This chain uses TRBV27 with TRBJ2-7, with a tentative D call TRBD1 (5 bases). Germline V gene lookup returns CDR1 MNHEY and CDR2 SMNVEV (reference sequence). The V gene lost 5 bases and the J gene lost 0 bases, with 8 bases spanning the gap. The CDR3 sequence is 13 residues long. The CDR3 reads CASSLDSSYEQYF. The CDR3 DNA reads as TGTGCCAGCAGTCTTGACAGCTCCTACGAGCAGTACTTC.

The chain has TRBV3-1 (or the pseudogene TRBV3-2) and TRBJ2-5, with TRBD2 as a possible D gene (5 bases). The germline V and J ends were trimmed by 1 base and 1 base, with 10 bases remaining between them. This CDR3 spans 15 amino acids. Germline loops: CDR1 LGHDT, CDR2 YNNKEL (reference sequence). CDR3 region: CASSQGSGLQETQYF. CDR3 DNA: TGTGCCAGCAGCCAAGGGAGCGGACTCCAAGAGACCCAGTACTTC.

The V and J genes are TRBV27 and TRBJ1-5; D is perhaps TRBD1 (6 bases). Germline loops: CDR1 MNHEY, CDR2 SMNVEV (reference sequence). CDR3 length: 13 residues. Trimming took off 3 bases at V and 6 bases at J, with 9 bases between the two ends. The CDR3, as DNA: TGTGCCAGCAGTTTTACAGGGCTTCAGCCCCAGCATTTT. The encoded protein is CASSFTGLQPQHF.

The gene calls are TRBV6-5 and TRBJ1-1; D unresolved. V lost 2 bases and J 0 bases, leaving 13 bases between the germline ends. Looked up from germline, CDR1 is MNHEY and CDR2 is SVGAGI. The CDR3 runs to 16 residues. The CDR3 is CASSYGPGLLNTEAFF. The CDR3 nucleotides are TGTGCCAGCAGTTACGGCCCAGGACTTTTGAACACTGAAGCTTTCTTT.

This clone came up once. The CDR3: CAIRPQGSVGYTF. The CDR3 coding sequence is TGTGCCATCAGACCCCAGGGTAGTGTTGGCTACACCTTC. This chain connects TRBV10-3 to TRBJ1-2, with D maybe TRBD1 (5 bases). The CDR3 spans 13 residues. The germline CDR1 and CDR2 sequences are ENHRY and SYGVKD. V dropped 6 bases and J dropped 7 bases, with 15 bases sitting between them.

This clone occurred a few times. The rearrangement uses TRBV3-1 (or the pseudogene TRBV3-2) and TRBJ1-2; 10 bases map to TRBD1. The CDR3 runs 16 residues. Germline loops: CDR1 LGHDT, CDR2 YNNKEL (reference sequence). V shed 3 bases and J 4 bases; nucleotides not matched to a gene: 8. CDR3 protein: CASSQGWTGGGYGYTF. CDR3 bases: TGTGCCAGCAGCCAGGGATGGACAGGGGGTGGCTATGGCTACACCTTC.

About this clone itself: This specimen includes other DNA sequences encoding the same CDR3. The chain recombines TRBV18 with TRBJ1-2, with D tentatively TRBD1 (5 bases). V was clipped by 3 bases and J by 2 bases, with 7 bases between them. CDR1 is KGHSH and CDR2 is LQKENI in the germline V gene. The length of the CDR3 is 13 residues. The CDR3 reads CASSPDRNYGYTF. The CDR3 DNA follows: TGTGCCAGCTCACCCGACAGAAACTATGGCTACACCTTC.

This clone is a singleton in its sample. The chain links TRBV27 to TRBJ1-1, with a possible D match to TRBD1 (6 bases). This CDR3 spans 16 amino acids. Germline loops: CDR1 MNHEY, CDR2 SMNVEV (reference sequence). Trimming cost V 4 bases and J 1 base, with 16 bases left between them. CDR3 region: CASSSRPDRKNTEAFF. The CDR3 region has the DNA TGTGCCAGCAGTTCCCGCCCTGACAGGAAGAACACTGAAGCTTTCTTT.

V gene TRBV19 combines with J gene TRBJ2-3, with 7 bases identical to TRBD2. Germline values: CDR1 LNHDA, CDR2 SQIVND (reference sequence). The V gene end was trimmed by 1 base and the J gene end by 2 bases; junction bases not matched to a gene: 6. The CDR3 has 16 amino acids. The CDR3 region has the DNA TGTGCCAGTAGTATAGTGGCTAGCGGAACCACAGATACGCAGTATTTT. Protein product: CASSIVASGTTDTQYF. Variable domain in full (rest from reference TRBV19 and TRBJ2-3): DGGITQSPKYLFRKEGQNVTLSCEQNLNHDAMYWYRQDPGQGLRLIYYSQIVNDFQKGDIAEGYSVSREKKESFPLTVTSAQKNPTAFYLCASSIVASGTTDTQYFGPGTRLTVL.

This sequence joins TRBV13 and TRBJ2-4, with D perhaps TRBD2 (6 bases). Trimming took 2 bases from V and 2 from J, leaving 16 bases between them. Germline loops: CDR1 PRHDT, CDR2 FYEKMQ (reference sequence). The CDR3 sequence is 17 residues long. This CDR3 is CASSLPKTRGSKNIQYF. CDR3 nucleotide sequence: TGTGCCAGCAGCTTACCCAAAACTCGGGGGTCCAAAAACATTCAGTACTTC.

The genes are TRBV5-1 and TRBJ1-1; possibly TRBD1 for D (6 bases). V shed 4 bases and J shed 5 bases, with 15 bases lying between them. Per germline, CDR1 SGHRS and CDR2 YFSETQ. This CDR3 has 14 residues. The CDR3 nucleotides read TGCGCCAGCAGCGCTCAAACAGGGCCGACTGAAGCTTTCTTT. Amino acids: CASSAQTGPTEAFF.

J is TRBJ1-4 and V is TRBV5-1; D might be TRBD1 (6 bases). The length of the CDR3 is 15 residues. V lost 0 bases and J 8 bases, leaving 14 bases between the germline ends. CDR1 is SGHRS and CDR2 is YFSETQ in the germline V gene. CDR3 protein: CASSLAQGMREKLFF. The CDR3 DNA sequence: TGCGCCAGCAGCTTGGCGCAGGGGATGAGGGAAAAACTGTTTTTT.

This rearrangement joins TRBV29-1 to TRBJ2-1, with TRBD2 as a possible D gene (6 bases). Germline CDR1 SQVTM, CDR2 ANQGSEA. The CDR3 is 20 amino acids. Deletions cut 4 bases from V and 7 bases from J, with 35 bases between. DNA for the CDR3: TGCAGCGTTGTAACTCTGGGGGAGGTCGTGTACATAAGGTCCCGGAATGAGCAGTTCTTC. Translating it yields CSVVTLGEVVYIRSRNEQFF.

This chain uses TRBV19 with TRBJ1-2; D unclear. V was shortened by 3 bases and J by 2 bases, with 7 bases between the two germline ends. The CDR3 spans 13 residues. Germline CDR1 and CDR2: LNHDA and SQIVND (reference sequence). The CDR3 sequence is CASSMGTNYGYTF. CDR3 coding DNA: TGTGCCAGTAGTATGGGCACAAACTATGGCTACACCTTC.

The gene calls are TRBV27 and TRBJ1-1, with 8 positions matching TRBD1. The trim removed 2 bases at V and 8 bases at J, leaving 16 bases unmatched. This CDR3 comprises 17 residues. Germline V CDR1 and CDR2: MNHEY, SMNVEV (reference sequence). DNA of the CDR3: TGTGCCAGCAGTTTAGGGCCCCTGGGACAGGCCCGCGCCGAAGCTTTCTTT. Protein: CASSLGPLGQARAEAFF.

The chain recombines TRBV5-1 with TRBJ1-5; D remains unclear. This CDR3 is built from 14 residues. CDR1 and CDR2 from the germline V gene are SGHRS and YFSETQ. Trimming removed 0 bases at V and 0 bases at J, with 4 bases between. CDR3 amino acids: CASSLDYSNQPQHF. The CDR3 DNA is TGCGCCAGCAGCTTGGATTATAGCAATCAGCCCCAGCATTTT.

This clone was recorded only once. The J gene is TRBJ1-1, the V gene TRBV10-2, with a tentative D call TRBD1 (5 bases). Trimming shortened V by 0 bases and J by 3 bases, and 17 bases separated the two germline ends. The CDR3 is made up of 17 amino acids. Germline assignment: CDR1 WSHSY and CDR2 SAAADI. CDR3 in amino acids: CASSESRGFRGDTEAFF. For the CDR3, the DNA is TGCGCCAGCAGTGAGTCGCGGGGTTTTCGGGGGGACACTGAAGCTTTCTTT.

The V gene is TRBV30, the J gene TRBJ2-7, with 8 bases lining up with TRBD1. The germline V gene has CDR1 GTSNPN and CDR2 SVGIG (reference sequence). This CDR3 spans 13 amino acids. Germline trimming cut 5 bases from V and 3 bases from J; bases unmatched to any gene: 6. CDR3 DNA: TGTGCCTGGGGGACAGGCGTGCACTACGAGCAGTACTTC. Translated: CAWGTGVHYEQYF.

The chain links TRBV2 to TRBJ1-5; D gene ambiguous. V was clipped by 1 base and J by 7 bases, with 14 bases between them. The CDR3 spans 15 residues. Germline V CDR1 and CDR2: SNHLY, FYNNEI. The CDR3 region has the DNA TGTGCCAGCAGTGAAGTAGGCAATCTCAGGCAGCCCCAGCATTTT. It encodes CASSEVGNLRQPQHF.

The chain carries TRBV2 and TRBJ1-1, with 7 bases identical to TRBD1. The V gene's germline CDR1 is SNHLY and CDR2 FYNNEI. V was clipped by 8 bases and J by 2 bases; unmatched bases: 2. The CDR3 has 12 amino acids. CDR3 in amino acids: CASRQGNTEAFF. As DNA, the CDR3 is TGTGCCAGCCGACAGGGAAACACTGAAGCTTTCTTT.